The T cell receptor (beta chain) described here comes from a study of T cells after yellow fever vaccination. The study, taken as a whole, reports: Post-booster reappearance was seen for most primary-vaccination clones (96% CD4, about 90% CD8).

TCRdb reprocessed the 5' RACE reads with MiXCR, giving one entry per CDR3 protein. The sample comprises approximately 600,000 distinct CDR3 sequences, roughly an eighth of which are singletons, and 14% to 15% rests with the top ten. The CDR3 runs to 15 residues. Germline CDR1 and CDR2: MNHEY and SVGEGT. V lost 7 bases to trimming and J lost 3 bases; unmatched junction nucleotides: 7. This clonotype was seen more than once but under ten times. Its target is unknown. This TCR came from a young man who received the YFV17D yellow fever vaccine. The chain uses TRBV6-2 or TRBV6-3 and TRBJ2-1; 9 bases are a match to TRBD2. The source was PBMCs, collected on the day of the yellow fever booster vaccination. CDR3 residues: CASTQTSGLYNEQFF. As DNA, the CDR3 is TGTGCCAGCACCCAGACTAGCGGCCTCTACAATGAGCAGTTCTTC.